This T cell receptor (beta chain) was documented in a study of patients and donors after allogeneic stem cell transplantation. TCRdb recomputed calls from the RT-PCR reads with MiXCR, one row per CDR3 protein. The sample consists of hundreds of thousands of distinct CDR3 sequences, more than 15% of them appearing once. Germline V gives CDR1 SGHRS, CDR2 YFSETQ. This CDR3 spans 21 amino acids. V gave up 4 bases and J gave up 0 bases, with 29 bases separating them. The chain links TRBV5-1 to TRBJ2-1; D not resolved. Sequences were obtained from blood, either unsorted or a sorted T cell fraction (not recorded which). The sequence came from a human donor who was either an allogeneic HSCT recipient or a stem cell or donor lymphocyte infusion donor (not recorded which). It is not recorded whose cells these are; they may come from a transplant donor. The CDR3, as DNA: TGCGCCAGCAGCGGTCTTTCGTCCCAACGAGGAGCGAGGAGCTCCTACAATGAGCAGTTCTTC. This translates into CASSGLSSQRGARSSYNEQFF.